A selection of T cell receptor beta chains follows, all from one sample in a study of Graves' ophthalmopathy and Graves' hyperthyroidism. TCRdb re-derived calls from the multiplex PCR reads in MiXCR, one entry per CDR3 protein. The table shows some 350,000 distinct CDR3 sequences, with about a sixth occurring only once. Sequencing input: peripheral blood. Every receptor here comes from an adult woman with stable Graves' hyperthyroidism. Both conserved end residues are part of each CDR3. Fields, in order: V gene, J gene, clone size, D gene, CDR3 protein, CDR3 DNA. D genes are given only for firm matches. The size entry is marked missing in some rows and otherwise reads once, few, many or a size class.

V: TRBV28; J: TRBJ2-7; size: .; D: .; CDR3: CASSLGTSQAMDEQYF; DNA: TGTGCCAGCAGTTTGGGGACCTCACAGGCGATGGACGAGCAGTACTTC
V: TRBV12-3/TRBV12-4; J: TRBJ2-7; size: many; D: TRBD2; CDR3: CASSSQAGGAYEQYF; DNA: TGTGCCAGCAGTTCCCAAGCGGGAGGGGCTTACGAGCAGTACTTC
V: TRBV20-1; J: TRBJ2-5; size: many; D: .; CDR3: CSARLSGEETQYF; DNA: TGCAGTGCTAGACTTTCCGGGGAAGAGACCCAGTACTTC
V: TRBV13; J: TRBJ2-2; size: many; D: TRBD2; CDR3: CASSPSGGPAGELFF; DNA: TGTGCCAGCAGCCCCAGCGGGGGGCCGGCCGGGGAGCTGTTTTTT
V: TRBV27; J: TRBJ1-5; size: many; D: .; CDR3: CASSLSRWDQPQHF; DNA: TGTGCCAGCAGTTTAAGCCGGTGGGATCAGCCCCAGCATTTT
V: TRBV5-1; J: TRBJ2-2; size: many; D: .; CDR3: CASSLASGRGTGELFF; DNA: TGCGCCAGCAGCTTGGCGTCCGGTAGGGGCACCGGGGAGCTGTTTTTT
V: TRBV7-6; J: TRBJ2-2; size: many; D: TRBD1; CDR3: CASSSARGQSTGELFF; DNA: TGTGCCAGCAGCTCTGCCAGGGGGCAGAGCACCGGGGAGCTGTTTTTT
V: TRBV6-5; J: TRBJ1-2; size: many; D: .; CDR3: CASSYNGENYGYTF; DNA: TGTGCCAGCAGTTACAATGGCGAAAACTATGGCTACACCTTC
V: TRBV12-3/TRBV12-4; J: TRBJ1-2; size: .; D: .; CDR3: CASSPTVEVEGYTF; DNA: TGTGCCAGCAGTCCCACAGTTGAAGTAGAGGGCTACACCTTC
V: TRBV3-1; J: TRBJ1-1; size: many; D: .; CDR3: CASSQEDRSTEAFF; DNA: TGTGCCAGCAGCCAAGAAGACAGGAGTACTGAAGCTTTCTTT
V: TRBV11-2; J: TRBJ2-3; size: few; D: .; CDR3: CASSRQLTDTQYF; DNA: TGTGCCAGCAGCCGACAGCTCACAGATACGCAGTATTTT
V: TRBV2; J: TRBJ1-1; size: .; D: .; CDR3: CASGGSKNTEAFF; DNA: TGTGCCAGCGGGGGGTCCAAGAACACTGAAGCTTTCTTT
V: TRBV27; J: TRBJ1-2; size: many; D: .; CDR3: CASSHNPYDASYGYTF; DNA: TGTGCCAGCAGCCACAACCCCTACGACGCAAGCTATGGCTACACCTTC
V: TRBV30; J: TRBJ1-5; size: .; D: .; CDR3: CAWSVARALDQPQHF; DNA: TGTGCCTGGAGTGTGGCCAGGGCTTTGGATCAGCCCCAGCATTTT
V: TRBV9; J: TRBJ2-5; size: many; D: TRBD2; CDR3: CASSPGTSGNQETQYF; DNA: TGTGCCAGCAGCCCCGGGACTAGCGGGAACCAAGAGACCCAGTACTTC
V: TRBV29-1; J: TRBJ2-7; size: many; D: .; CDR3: CSVLTAGTYEQYF; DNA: TGCAGCGTATTGACGGCCGGAACCTACGAGCAGTACTTC
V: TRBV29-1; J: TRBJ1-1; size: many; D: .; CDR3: CSVGVTEAFF; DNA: TGCAGCGTTGGGGTGACTGAAGCTTTCTTT
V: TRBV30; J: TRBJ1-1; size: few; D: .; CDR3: CAWSFTGNTEAFF; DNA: TGTGCCTGGAGTTTTACAGGGAACACTGAAGCTTTCTTT
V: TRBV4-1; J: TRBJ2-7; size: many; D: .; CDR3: CASSQDFKEPYEQYF; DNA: TGCGCCAGCAGCCAAGATTTTAAGGAGCCCTACGAGCAGTACTTC
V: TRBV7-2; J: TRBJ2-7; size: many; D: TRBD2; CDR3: CASSPDRAGASYEQYF; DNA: TGTGCCAGCAGCCCGGATCGCGCGGGAGCGAGTTACGAGCAGTACTTC
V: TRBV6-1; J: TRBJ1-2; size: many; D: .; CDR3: CASSELWTGEKPIHF; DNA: TGTGCCAGCAGTGAACTATGGACCGGCGAAAAACCCATCCACTTC
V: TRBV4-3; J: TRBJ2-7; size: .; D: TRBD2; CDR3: CASSQGPLLAGGYEQYF; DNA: TGCGCCAGCAGCCAAGGCCCGTTGCTAGCGGGAGGGTACGAGCAGTACTTC
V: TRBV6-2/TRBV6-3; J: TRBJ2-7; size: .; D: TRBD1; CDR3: CASSYAEGAEQYF; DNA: TGTGCCAGCAGTTACGCAGAGGGGGCCGAGCAGTACTTC
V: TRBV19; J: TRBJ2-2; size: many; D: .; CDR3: CASTQPGLENTGELFF; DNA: TGTGCCAGTACCCAGCCCGGGCTAGAGAACACCGGGGAGCTGTTTTTT
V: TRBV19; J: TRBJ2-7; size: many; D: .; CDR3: CASSIDARAYEQYF; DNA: TGTGCCAGTAGTATAGATGCGCGGGCCTACGAGCAGTACTTC
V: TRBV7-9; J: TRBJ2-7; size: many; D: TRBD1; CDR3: CASSLGGQGDEQYF; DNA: TGTGCCAGCAGCTTAGGGGGACAGGGGGACGAGCAGTACTTC
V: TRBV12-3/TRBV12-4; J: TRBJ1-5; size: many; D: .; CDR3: CASSFSLRTGNQPQHF; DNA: TGTGCCAGCAGTTTTTCGCTGAGAACGGGCAATCAGCCCCAGCATTTT
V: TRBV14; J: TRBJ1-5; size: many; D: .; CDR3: CASSQLAGQPQHF; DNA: TGTGCCAGCAGCCAATTGGCCGGGCAGCCCCAGCATTTT
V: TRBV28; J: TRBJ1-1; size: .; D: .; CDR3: CASILQSSAFF; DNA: TGTGCCAGCATCCTACAAAGCAGTGCTTTCTTT
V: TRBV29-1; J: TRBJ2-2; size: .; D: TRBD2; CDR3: CSVGEGYTGELFF; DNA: TGCAGCGTGGGGGAGGGGTACACCGGGGAGCTGTTTTTT
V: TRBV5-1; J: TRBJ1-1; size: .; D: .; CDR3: CASRDGRQSTEAFF; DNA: TGCGCCAGCAGAGATGGAAGACAGAGTACTGAAGCTTTCTTT
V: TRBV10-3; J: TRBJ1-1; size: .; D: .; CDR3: CAISESGGGNTEAFF; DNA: TGTGCCATCAGTGAGTCGGGTGGGGGGAACACTGAAGCTTTCTTT
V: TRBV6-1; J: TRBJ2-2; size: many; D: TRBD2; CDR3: CASSRAGESTGELFF; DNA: TGTGCCAGCAGTAGAGCGGGAGAAAGCACCGGGGAGCTGTTTTTT
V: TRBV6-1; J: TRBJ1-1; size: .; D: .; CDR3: CASRIGATDAFF; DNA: TGTGCCAGCAGGATAGGGGCCACTGATGCTTTCTTT
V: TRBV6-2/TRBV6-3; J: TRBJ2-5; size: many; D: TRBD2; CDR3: CASRQAGSGETQYF; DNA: TGTGCCAGCAGACAAGCGGGAAGTGGGGAGACCCAGTACTTC
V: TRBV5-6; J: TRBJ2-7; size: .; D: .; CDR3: CASSLIAEYEQYF; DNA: TGTGCCAGCAGCTTGATCGCCGAGTACGAGCAGTACTTC
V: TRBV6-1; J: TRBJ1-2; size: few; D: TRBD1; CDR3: CASSPGQVGYTF; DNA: TGTGCCAGCAGTCCCGGACAGGTTGGCTACACCTTC